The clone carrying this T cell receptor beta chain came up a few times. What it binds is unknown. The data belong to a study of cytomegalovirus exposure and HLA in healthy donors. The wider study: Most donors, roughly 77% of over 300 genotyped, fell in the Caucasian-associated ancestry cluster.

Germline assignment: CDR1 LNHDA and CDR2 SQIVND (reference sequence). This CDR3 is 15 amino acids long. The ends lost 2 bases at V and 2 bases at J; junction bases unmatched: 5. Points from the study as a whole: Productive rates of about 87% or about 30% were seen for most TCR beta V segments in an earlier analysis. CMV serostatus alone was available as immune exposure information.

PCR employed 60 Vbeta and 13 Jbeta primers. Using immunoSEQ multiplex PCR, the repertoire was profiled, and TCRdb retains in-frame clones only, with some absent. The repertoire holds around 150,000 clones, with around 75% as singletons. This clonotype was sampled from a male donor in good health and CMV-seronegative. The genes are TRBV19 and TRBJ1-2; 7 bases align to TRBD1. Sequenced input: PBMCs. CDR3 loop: CASSISGQENYGYTF. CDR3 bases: TGTGCCAGTAGTATATCCGGACAGGAAAACTATGGCTACACCTTC. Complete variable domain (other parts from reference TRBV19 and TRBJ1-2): DGGITQSPKYLFRKEGQNVTLSCEQNLNHDAMYWYRQDPGQGLRLIYYSQIVNDFQKGDIAEGYSVSREKKESFPLTVTSAQKNPTAFYLCASSISGQENYGYTFGSGTRLTVV.